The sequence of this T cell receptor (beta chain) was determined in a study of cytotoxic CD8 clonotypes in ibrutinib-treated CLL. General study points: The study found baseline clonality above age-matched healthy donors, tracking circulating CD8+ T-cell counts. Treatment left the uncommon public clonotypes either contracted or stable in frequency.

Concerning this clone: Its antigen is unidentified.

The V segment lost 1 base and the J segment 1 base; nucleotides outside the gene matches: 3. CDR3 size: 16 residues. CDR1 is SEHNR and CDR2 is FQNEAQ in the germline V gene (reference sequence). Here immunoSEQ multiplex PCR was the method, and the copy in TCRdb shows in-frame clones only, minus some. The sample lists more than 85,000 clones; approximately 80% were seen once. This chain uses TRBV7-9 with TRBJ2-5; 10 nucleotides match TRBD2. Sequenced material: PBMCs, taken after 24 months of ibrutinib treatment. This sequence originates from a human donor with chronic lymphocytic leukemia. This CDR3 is CASSLVSGGFQETQYF. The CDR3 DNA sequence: TGTGCCAGCAGCTTAGTTAGCGGGGGGTTCCAAGAGACCCAGTACTTC.